This T cell receptor (beta chain) is drawn from a study of T cell repertoires in ileal Crohn's disease. Study background: 35% were active smokers at surgery; median disease duration was roughly eight years. The M0 sample came from the inflamed ileal portion of the resected specimen. Surgery for a complication: stricturing in about 60%, penetrating in roughly 39%.

Time point given: inflamed ileum from the surgical specimen. Assay used: immunoSEQ multiplex PCR; TCRdb lists only in-frame clones, some missing. This table has several thousand clones, under 85% appearing once. Details on this clone: As yet, its antigen is unknown.

Study-level results: Endoscopic recurrence occurred in every patient whose clonality exceeded 26.8%.

The CDR3 sequence is 16 residues long. V was cut by 0 bases and J by 0 bases, with 9 bases left in between. Per the germline V gene, CDR1 is MGHRA and CDR2 is YSYEKL. This sequence joins TRBV4-1 and TRBJ2-1; D gene uncertain. This receptor was identified in an adult with Crohn's disease. Sequencing was done on a sample of ileal tissue. As DNA, the CDR3 is TGCGCCAGCAGCCAAGAGGCCGCAAGCTCCTACAATGAGCAGTTCTTC. Encoded protein: CASSQEAASSYNEQFF.